Sequencing of this T cell receptor beta chain was carried out in a study of CD8+ T cells in alopecia areata. Findings and caveats of the study: Under tofacitinib, numerous expanded lesional clonotypes remained detectable in scalp and blood.

TCR sequencing used cDNA made by reverse transcription of extracted RNA. Generated by immunoSEQ multiplex PCR, the TCRdb table keeps only in-frame clones and is missing some. Here the sample spans approximately 210,000 clones, more than 55% being singletons. The sample's treatment: oral pan-JAK inhibitor, 5-10 mg twice daily. Lesional scalp punch biopsies and peripheral blood came from alopecia areata patients. This CDR3 contains 11 residues. Trimming pared 1 base from V and 9 bases from J, leaving 7 bases between. Germline V CDR1 and CDR2: SGHDN, FVKESK. On this clone: Its target is not known.

This sequence was found in a human donor with alopecia areata. The sequencing used CD4+ T cells sorted from blood, collected around week 46, from a patient treated with tofacitinib. The chain couples TRBV14 to TRBJ2-7; D gene uncertain. DNA for the CDR3: TGTGCCAGCAGCCAAGGACCGGGGCAGTACTTC. It specifies CASSQGPGQYF.